The next 25 T cell receptor beta chains were all read from a single sample in a study of T cells in Graves' hyperthyroidism and ophthalmopathy. Researchers amplified the TCR beta CDR3 regions from RNA transcripts. HTBI primers were used for first-round RT-PCR of the TCR CDR3. MiXCR, applied by TCRdb to the multiplex PCR reads, yields one record per CDR3 protein. Of 550,000 to 800,000 distinct CDR3 sequences in the sample, 15% to 20% were seen once. The sequenced material came from blood. The receptors shown here come from a man between 18 and 29 years old with Graves' hyperthyroidism.

This clonotype was seen only a few times. The CDR3 region is CASSSSLDGELFF. As DNA, the CDR3 is TGTGCCAGCAGCTCCTCCTTGGACGGGGAGCTGTTTTTT. The rearrangement links TRBV7-6 to TRBJ2-2; D ambiguous. This CDR3 contains 13 residues. V lost 4 bases to trimming and J lost 7 bases, with 10 bases between them. The germline CDR1 and CDR2 sequences are SGHVS and FNYEAQ.

CDR3 in DNA: TGTGCCAGCAGCCAAGATCGGATTGGGAGCAATCAGCCCCAGCATTTT. It specifies CASSQDRIGSNQPQHF. The chain has TRBV4-2 and TRBJ1-5; the D is unclear. The germline V and J ends were trimmed by 0 bases and 1 base, with 10 bases remaining between them. CDR1 is LGHNA, CDR2 YNFKEQ, per germline. The CDR3 has 16 amino acids.

This clonotype was seen at least ten times. The V and J genes are TRBV27 and TRBJ2-1; D is perhaps TRBD2 (7 bases). The V end lost 2 bases, the J end lost 0 bases, and 11 bases lay between the germline ends. CDR3 length equals 16 residues. The germline gives CDR1 MNHEY, CDR2 SMNVEV (reference sequence). The CDR3 loop is CASSLRGGRSYNEQFF. CDR3 coding DNA: TGTGCCAGCAGTTTAAGGGGGGGGCGCTCCTACAATGAGCAGTTCTTC.

This clonotype was seen a handful of times. The J gene is TRBJ1-1, the V gene TRBV7-8; D is possibly TRBD1 (5 bases). Trimming pared 0 bases from V and 4 bases from J, leaving 12 bases between. This CDR3 spans 15 amino acids. From germline, CDR1 is SGHVS and CDR2 FQNEAQ. The CDR3: CASSLAYQGGTEAFF. The CDR3 DNA follows: TGTGCCAGCAGCTTAGCGTATCAGGGTGGCACTGAAGCTTTCTTT.

Many counts were recorded for this clonotype. The chain has TRBV28 and TRBJ2-7, with 9 bases fitting TRBD2. The CDR3 sequence is 15 residues long. The ends lost 5 bases at V and 2 bases at J; junction bases unmatched: 7. In germline, CDR1 is MDHEN, CDR2 SYDVKM. The chain's CDR3 is CASSVGLALAYEQYF. DNA for the CDR3: TGTGCCAGCAGTGTGGGACTAGCCCTTGCCTACGAGCAGTACTTC.

The chain carries TRBV6-5 and TRBJ2-2; 14 nucleotides align to TRBD2. Germline V lookup: CDR1 MNHEY, CDR2 SVGAGI. The trim removed 0 bases at V and 6 bases at J, leaving 6 bases unmatched. The CDR3 has 18 residues. The DNA for the CDR3 is TGTGCCAGCAGTTACTCCCTGGGACTAGCGGGAGCCCCCGGGGAGCTGTTTTTT. It yields the protein CASSYSLGLAGAPGELFF.

This clonotype was recorded a few times. One end of the junction fails to match germline, which may point to a read error. The chain links TRBV3-1 to TRBJ2-1; tentatively, D is TRBD2 (8 bases). CDR3 length: 19 amino acids. In germline, CDR1 is LGHDT, CDR2 YNNKEL (reference sequence). The CDR3 sequence: CAGSQERESVRQGYNEQFF. CDR3 in DNA: TGTGCCGGCAGCCAAGAGCGGGAGAGCGTAAGACAGGGTTACAATGAGCAGTTCTTC.

The table lists this clonotype with many counts. The rearrangement uses TRBV20-1 and TRBJ1-5; 9 nucleotides line up with TRBD1. The ends lost 6 bases at V and 5 bases at J; junction bases unmatched: 8. The CDR3 loop spans 14 amino acids. Germline V gives CDR1 DFQATT, CDR2 SNEGSKA (reference sequence). The CDR3 sequence is CSAQTGGWDQPQHF. In DNA form, the CDR3 reads TGCAGTGCGCAGACAGGGGGATGGGATCAGCCCCAGCATTTT.

In this sample, this clonotype turned up many times. This chain links TRBV3-1 with TRBJ2-3, with D hard to call. The CDR3 extends over 12 amino acids. With 2 bases removed from V and 2 bases from J, the gap between germline ends came to 2 bases. Germline CDR1 LGHDT, CDR2 YNNKEL (reference sequence). The CDR3, as DNA: TGTGCCAGCAGCCAATTCACAGATACGCAGTATTTT. Its protein product is CASSQFTDTQYF.

The rearrangement joins TRBV20-1 to TRBJ1-1; D perhaps matches TRBD1 (5 bases). Trimming pared 3 bases from V and 1 base from J, leaving 9 bases between. The CDR3 consists of 13 residues. From germline, CDR1 is DFQATT and CDR2 SNEGSKA (reference sequence). The CDR3 DNA sequence: TGCAGTGCTAGGACAGATGGGAACACTGAAGCTTTCTTT. This encodes CSARTDGNTEAFF.

This sequence joins TRBV24-1 and TRBJ2-3, with TRBD1 identical over 8 bases. V lost 5 bases, J lost 6 bases, and 6 bases stayed unmatched. From germline, CDR1 is KGHDR and CDR2 SFDVKD. The CDR3 consists of 14 residues. This CDR3 reads CATSAQGGPDTQYF. The CDR3 nucleotides read TGTGCCACCAGTGCACAGGGGGGCCCCGATACGCAGTATTTT.

This clonotype has a count of ten or more. The V call is TRBV5-8, the J call TRBJ2-5; D gene ambiguous. The CDR3 has 14 residues. Trimming left V 0 bases short and J 7 bases short, with 13 bases between. Germline V gene data show CDR1 as SGHTS and CDR2 as YDEGEE. CDR3 nucleotides: TGTGCCAGCAGCTTGGTCGGACCTCCTGGGACCCAGTACTTC. Translating gives CASSLVGPPGTQYF.

The V gene is TRBV30, the J gene TRBJ1-5; 10 bases agree with TRBD1. Germline loops: CDR1 GTSNPN, CDR2 SVGIG (reference sequence). The V and J ends lost 3 bases and 2 bases, in that order; junction bases with no gene match: 4. The CDR3 runs 15 residues. CDR3 DNA: TGTGCCTGGAGGCCCGGGACAGGGGGCAATCAGCCCCAGCATTTT. Protein sequence: CAWRPGTGGNQPQHF.

Turning to this clonotype: A junction boundary mismatches the germline segment, possibly from a read error. V is TRBV27 and J is TRBJ2-2, with D uncertain. Germline V CDR1 and CDR2: MNHEY, SMNVEV (reference sequence). This CDR3 has 14 residues. The CDR3 region has the DNA TGTGCCGGCAGTTTCCAGGTGCGCCCCGGGGAGCTGTTTTTT. Translated: CAGSFQVRPGELFF.

This clonotype was counted ten times or more. The chain links TRBV27 to TRBJ1-3; D ambiguous. This CDR3 is 13 amino acids long. The ends were cut back, 2 bases at V and 2 bases at J, with 4 bases in the middle. Germline V CDR1 and CDR2: MNHEY, SMNVEV (reference sequence). The CDR3 bases are TGTGCCAGCAGTTTAACTGCTGGAAACACCATATATTTT. It is translated as CASSLTAGNTIYF.

This clonotype was counted a few times. The CDR3 DNA follows: TGTGCCTGGAGTAGAAGCGGTCTTACTAATGAAAAACTGTTTTTT. This encodes CAWSRSGLTNEKLFF. The V gene is TRBV30, the J gene TRBJ1-4; D unresolved. This CDR3 has 15 amino acids. The V end was cut by 2 bases, the J end by 2 bases, with 12 bases between. The germline V gene encodes CDR1 GTSNPN and CDR2 SVGIG (reference sequence).

This clonotype was picked up many times. The chain employs TRBV11-3 and TRBJ2-3, with TRBD2 matching over 15 bases. Trimming took 7 bases from V and 5 from J; bases not matched to a gene: 10. Per the germline V gene, CDR1 is SGHNT and CDR2 is YENEEA. The CDR3 has 17 residues. The CDR3 loop is CASKTRTSGRDVDTQYF. The CDR3, as DNA: TGTGCCAGCAAGACAAGGACTAGCGGGAGGGACGTAGATACGCAGTATTTT.

The chain joins TRBV7-9 to TRBJ2-2; D is ambiguous. Trimming took 9 bases from V and 4 from J, leaving 15 bases between them. Germline CDR1 and CDR2: SEHNR and FQNEAQ (reference sequence). There are 14 residues in the CDR3. This CDR3 reads CARQAAGPTGELFF. CDR3 coding DNA: TGTGCCAGACAAGCTGCCGGTCCCACCGGGGAGCTGTTTTTT.

This clonotype was detected ten times or more. The chain uses TRBV2 and TRBJ2-7; 8 bases line up with TRBD1. CDR1 is SNHLY and CDR2 is FYNNEI in the germline V gene. Trimming took 7 bases from V and 5 from J; bases not matched to a gene: 7. This CDR3 has 13 amino acids. The CDR3, as DNA: TGTGCCAGCACCCGGACAGGGAGCCACGAGCAGTACTTC. Translated: CASTRTGSHEQYF.

This clonotype has a count of ten or more. The chain joins TRBV20-1 to TRBJ2-1; 7 bases agree with TRBD2. Germline V gene data show CDR1 as DFQATT and CDR2 as SNEGSKA (reference sequence). The CDR3 has 17 residues. V was pared by 0 bases and J by 3 bases, with 11 bases of the junction left unmatched. The CDR3 coding sequence is TGCAGTGCTAGAGACCCCACCTTGGCTAGCGGCTACAATGAGCAGTTCTTC. Protein sequence: CSARDPTLASGYNEQFF.

Many counts were recorded for this clonotype. This sequence joins TRBV28 and TRBJ2-4, with D possibly TRBD2 on 5 matching bases. The germline gives CDR1 MDHEN, CDR2 SYDVKM. V was trimmed by 3 bases and J by 0 bases, leaving 18 bases between them. The CDR3 length is 18 residues. The CDR3 coding sequence is TGTGCCAGCAGTTTTGGTCGGGCCTCGGGGTTAGCCAAAAACATTCAGTACTTC. This translates into CASSFGRASGLAKNIQYF.

This clonotype has just a few counts. V gene TRBV14 combines with J gene TRBJ2-1, with 11 bases fitting TRBD2. Germline loops: CDR1 SGHDN, CDR2 FVKESK. The CDR3 covers 16 residues. The J segment lost 3 bases and the V segment lost 4 bases, leaving 5 bases of the junction unmatched. CDR3 nucleotides: TGTGCCAGCAGCCCCCAGGGACTAGCGGTCTACAATGAGCAGTTCTTC. It is translated as CASSPQGLAVYNEQFF.

The chain couples TRBV11-2 to TRBJ2-1, with D tentatively TRBD2 (6 bases). Between the trimmed V and J ends, which lost 0 bases and 7 bases, there was a span of 10 bases. Germline-derived CDR1 and CDR2 are SGHAT and FQNNGV. This CDR3 is 14 amino acids long. CDR3 loop: CASSLELARNEQFF. The CDR3 region has the DNA TGTGCCAGCAGCTTAGAACTAGCTCGGAATGAGCAGTTCTTC.

At least ten counts were recorded for this clonotype. The genes are TRBV3-1 and TRBJ2-7; D possibly matches TRBD1 or TRBD2 (5 bases each). This CDR3 has 14 amino acids. Germline CDR1 LGHDT, CDR2 YNNKEL (reference sequence). Trimming removed 3 bases at V and 1 base at J, with 10 bases between. CDR3 nucleotides: TGTGCCAGCAGCCAGGGGACGGCTTCCTACGAGCAGTACTTC. This gives the protein CASSQGTASYEQYF.

This clonotype was counted many times. J is TRBJ2-1 and V is TRBV28; 8 bases map to TRBD2. Germline-derived CDR1 and CDR2 are MDHEN and SYDVKM. With 4 bases clipped from V and 0 bases from J, the junction kept 2 bases outside the gene matches. The CDR3 totals 15 residues. As DNA, the CDR3 is TGTGCCAGCAGTTCGGGACTAGGCTCCTACAATGAGCAGTTCTTC. Protein sequence: CASSSGLGSYNEQFF. Using reference TRBV28 and TRBJ2-1 for the parts outside the CDR3, the full variable domain is DVKVTQSSRYLVKRTGEKVFLECVQDMDHENMFWYRQDPGLGLRLIYFSYDVKMKEKGDIPEGYSVSREKKERFSLILESASTNQTSMYLCASSSGLGSYNEQFFGPGTRLTVL.